The next 30 T cell receptor beta chains were all read from a single sample in a study of blood T cell repertoires in COVID-19. Sequencing was performed with immunoSEQ multiplex PCR; in TCRdb, only in-frame clones are kept and a portion is missing. The sample contains around 250,000 clones, approximately 90% of which appear only once. Sequencing used peripheral blood. The receptors originated from a man aged 25-40 years who had recovered from COVID-19.

The gene calls are TRBV4-2 and TRBJ2-7; 9 bases are a match to TRBD2. With V trimmed by 4 bases and J by 0 bases, 7 bases remained unmatched. The germline CDR1 and CDR2 sequences are LGHNA and YNFKEQ. The CDR3 has 16 amino acids. CDR3 loop: CASSRGGVSPSYEQYF. The CDR3 nucleotides read TGTGCCAGCAGCCGCGGGGGGGTGTCACCCTCCTACGAGCAGTACTTC.

This clone was seen more than once but under ten times. The chain employs TRBV19 and TRBJ1-5, with D perhaps matching TRBD1 (6 bases). The CDR3 totals 16 residues. Germline loops: CDR1 LNHDA, CDR2 SQIVND (reference sequence). The V end was cut by 5 bases, the J end by 2 bases, with 16 bases between. The CDR3 DNA is TGTGCCAGTAGTCTAGGCCGACAGGCGGGCAATCAGCCCCAGCATTTT. Its translation: CASSLGRQAGNQPQHF.

In its sample, this clone was seen a few times. The chain carries TRBV6-5 and TRBJ2-3; D is uncertain. Germline assignment: CDR1 MNHEY and CDR2 SVGAGI. V dropped 6 bases and J dropped 6 bases, with 10 bases sitting between them. CDR3 length: 12 residues. This chain's CDR3 is CASRPAADTQYF. The CDR3 DNA follows: TGTGCCAGCAGGCCCGCCGCGGATACGCAGTATTTT.

The chain couples TRBV5-1 to TRBJ2-4; D call uncertain. The V end lost 0 bases, the J end lost 0 bases, and 7 bases lay between the germline ends. This CDR3 is 15 amino acids long. CDR1 and CDR2 from the germline V gene are SGHRS and YFSETQ. The CDR3, as DNA: TGCGCCAGCAGCTTGGAGATCGGAGCCAAAAACATTCAGTACTTC. Translation: CASSLEIGAKNIQYF.

CDR3 nucleotides: TGTGCCATCAGGGGGCGGGAAGGCACTGAAGCTTTCTTT. Its translation: CAIRGREGTEAFF. This sequence joins TRBV10-3 and TRBJ1-1, with D possibly being TRBD1 (5 bases). The V gene's germline CDR1 is ENHRY and CDR2 SYGVKD. There are 13 residues in the CDR3. V shed 6 bases and J shed 4 bases, with 12 bases lying between them.

The chain carries TRBV5-1 and TRBJ1-3; no firm D call. The CDR3 is made up of 15 amino acids. With 1 base removed from V and 2 bases from J, the gap between germline ends came to 10 bases. Germline values: CDR1 SGHRS, CDR2 YFSETQ. CDR3 region: CASSLPGSPGNTIYF. CDR3 DNA sequence: TGCGCCAGCAGCTTGCCGGGTTCGCCTGGAAACACCATATATTTT.

The rearrangement joins TRBV24-1 to TRBJ1-1; D possibly corresponds to TRBD1 (5 bases). Per the germline V gene, CDR1 is KGHDR and CDR2 is SFDVKD. The CDR3 spans 14 residues. V was clipped by 6 bases and J by 5 bases, with 15 bases between them. CDR3 loop: CATSTTDSRTEAFF. CDR3 DNA: TGTGCCACCAGTACGACTGACAGTCGAACTGAAGCTTTCTTT.

This clone was seen once. The chain is built from TRBV19 and TRBJ2-5; D ambiguous. The CDR3 extends over 13 amino acids. V dropped 3 bases and J dropped 2 bases, with 7 bases sitting between them. CDR1 LNHDA and CDR2 SQIVND come from the germline V gene (reference sequence). The CDR3 DNA reads as TGTGCCAGTAGTATCCCCCCGCAAGAGACCCAGTACTTC. This sequence encodes CASSIPPQETQYF.

The chain employs TRBV19 and TRBJ1-1, with D possibly being TRBD1 (6 bases). The ends were cut back, 7 bases at V and 3 bases at J, with 12 bases in the middle. Per the germline V gene, CDR1 is LNHDA and CDR2 is SQIVND (reference sequence). The CDR3 has 13 residues. The DNA of the CDR3 is TGTGCCAGTAACTCGCAGGGGTACACTGAAGCTTTCTTT. Protein product: CASNSQGYTEAFF.

Only a few counts were recorded for this clone. The V and J genes are TRBV7-2 and TRBJ2-3, with a possible D match to TRBD2 (5 bases). V lost 5 bases and J lost 2, with 17 bases in between. This CDR3 spans 16 amino acids. Germline loops: CDR1 SGHTA, CDR2 FQGNSA. Here the CDR3 reads CASSPRRAGDTDTQYF. CDR3 coding DNA: TGTGCCAGCAGCCCCCGTAGGGCGGGTGACACAGATACGCAGTATTTT.

The chain links TRBV18 to TRBJ2-3, with 9 bases that match TRBD1. Trimming cost V 3 bases and J 2 bases; bases outside gene matches: 6. CDR3 length equals 16 residues. From germline, CDR1 is KGHSH and CDR2 LQKENI. CDR3 nucleotide sequence: TGTGCCAGCTCACCCTCCCGGGACAGGGCCACAGATACGCAGTATTTT. Translation gives CASSPSRDRATDTQYF.

The chain carries TRBV7-2 and TRBJ1-1; perhaps TRBD1 as D (5 bases). Trimming cost V 2 bases and J 5 bases, with 15 bases left between them. The CDR3 length is 15 residues. Germline CDR1 reads SGHTA; CDR2 reads FQGNSA. CDR3 in amino acids: CASSLTGTLRTEAFF. CDR3 DNA: TGTGCCAGCAGCTTAACGGGGACTCTACGGACTGAAGCTTTCTTT.

The chain combines TRBV5-1 with TRBJ2-5, with a tentative D call TRBD1 (5 bases). Trimming stripped 3 bases from V and 1 base from J, with 13 bases between. The CDR3 length is 15 residues. Germline V CDR1 and CDR2: SGHRS, YFSETQ. The CDR3 DNA is TGCGCCAGCAGCTCGTTGCAGGGATCCCAAGAGACCCAGTACTTC. It encodes CASSSLQGSQETQYF.

V gene TRBV5-1 combines with J gene TRBJ2-7; no firm D call. Trimming cost V 0 bases and J 0 bases, with 10 bases left between them. Germline V gives CDR1 SGHRS, CDR2 YFSETQ. The CDR3 spans 15 residues. The chain's CDR3 is CASSLVWASSYEQYF. The CDR3 DNA reads TGCGCCAGCAGCTTGGTGTGGGCGAGCTCCTACGAGCAGTACTTC.

This clone was seen more than once but under ten times. The V and J genes are TRBV5-1 and TRBJ2-7, with a possible D match to TRBD1 (6 bases). Deletions cut 7 bases from V and 1 base from J, with 15 bases between. This CDR3 spans 14 amino acids. In germline, CDR1 is SGHRS, CDR2 YFSETQ. CDR3 in amino acids: CASSISDSSYEQYF. The CDR3 DNA follows: TGCGCCAGCTCAATCTCGGACAGTTCCTACGAGCAGTACTTC. The entire variable domain, with the rest obtained from reference TRBV5-1 and TRBJ2-7, is as follows: KAGVTQTPRYLIKTRGQQVTLSCSPISGHRSVSWYQQTPGQGLQFLFEYFSETQRNKGNFPGRFSGRQFSNSRSEMNVSTLELGDSALYLCASSISDSSYEQYFGPGTRLTVT.

This clone showed up just a few times. The chain couples TRBV7-8 to TRBJ2-2; no definite D call. V lost 1 base to trimming and J lost 1 base, with 7 bases between them. From germline, CDR1 is SGHVS and CDR2 FQNEAQ. The CDR3 is 15 residues long. The CDR3 region is CASSLGSGNTGELFF. The CDR3 nucleotides are TGTGCCAGCAGCTTAGGGTCCGGGAACACCGGGGAGCTGTTTTTT.

The chain employs TRBV27 and TRBJ1-2; possible D gene TRBD1, 6 bases. With 3 bases removed from V and 7 bases from J, the gap between germline ends came to 18 bases. The CDR3 is made up of 15 amino acids. Germline assignment: CDR1 MNHEY and CDR2 SMNVEV (reference sequence). CDR3 amino acids: CASSFGAIGRGGYTF. In DNA form, the CDR3 reads TGTGCCAGCAGTTTCGGAGCTATAGGCAGGGGTGGCTACACCTTC.

This clone has only a few counts. This chain joins TRBV27 and TRBJ2-7; possible D gene TRBD1, 5 bases. Trimming left V 7 bases short and J 0 bases short, with 16 bases between. This CDR3 comprises 15 residues. The germline V gene encodes CDR1 MNHEY and CDR2 SMNVEV (reference sequence). The CDR3 is CASILKADSSYEQYF. CDR3 in DNA: TGTGCCAGCATACTCAAAGCCGACAGCTCCTACGAGCAGTACTTC.

This chain links TRBV7-2 with TRBJ1-1; 11 bases line up with TRBD1. The V and J ends lost 5 bases and 3 bases, in that order; junction bases with no gene match: 8. Germline V gene data show CDR1 as SGHTA and CDR2 as FQGNSA. The CDR3 is 16 amino acids. DNA of the CDR3: TGTGCCAGCAGCATGGGGACAGGGGGGCAGTACACTGAAGCTTTCTTT. Amino acids: CASSMGTGGQYTEAFF.

In this sample, this clone turned up once. The CDR3 DNA reads as TGTGCCAGCAGGTCGGCCGGGACAGTTCGCTACGAGCAGTACTTC. Its protein is CASRSAGTVRYEQYF. This sequence joins TRBV2 and TRBJ2-7; TRBD1 matches at 7 bases. Germline lookup yields CDR1 SNHLY and CDR2 FYNNEI. The CDR3 covers 15 residues. J lost 3 bases, V lost 6 bases, and 11 bases had no gene match.

The V gene is TRBV4-1, the J gene TRBJ1-2; a weak D match, TRBD1 (6 bases). CDR3 size: 14 residues. Germline assignment: CDR1 MGHRA and CDR2 YSYEKL. With 2 bases removed from V and 6 bases from J, the gap between germline ends came to 13 bases. CDR3 in DNA: TGCGCCAGCAGCCAAAAGGGACACCTCCATGGCTACACCTTC. It specifies CASSQKGHLHGYTF.

V and J are TRBV20-1 and TRBJ2-7; D gene uncertain. CDR3 length: 11 amino acids. The V and J ends lost 2 bases and 4 bases respectively, with 6 bases between them. CDR1 DFQATT and CDR2 SNEGSKA come from the germline V gene (reference sequence). The CDR3 DNA is TGCAGTGCTAGACAGTGGTACGAGCAGTACTTC. It codes for CSARQWYEQYF.

V usage is TRBV6-5 and J usage is TRBJ1-2; weak D call: TRBD1 (5 bases). V was shortened by 8 bases and J by 4 bases, with 17 bases between the two germline ends. This CDR3 contains 14 residues. The germline V gene encodes CDR1 MNHEY and CDR2 SVGAGI. CDR3 amino acids: CASGRASVIYGYTF. The DNA for the CDR3 is TGTGCCAGCGGCAGGGCCTCAGTAATCTATGGCTACACCTTC.

The chain joins TRBV28 to TRBJ2-3; D possibly corresponds to TRBD1 (5 bases). Between the trimmed V and J ends, which lost 7 bases and 0 bases, there was a span of 14 bases. The germline CDR1 and CDR2 sequences are MDHEN and SYDVKM. The CDR3 consists of 15 residues. The DNA of the CDR3 is TGTGCCAGCATCCTTTCAGGGTTGAGCACAGATACGCAGTATTTT. It is translated as CASILSGLSTDTQYF.

J is TRBJ2-5 and V is TRBV29-1, with 7 bases matching TRBD1. Losses at the gene ends were 7 bases for V and 5 bases for J; bases not matched to a gene: 7. CDR3 size: 12 residues. Germline CDR1 is SQVTM and CDR2 is ANQGSEA. Written as DNA, the CDR3 is TGCAGCGGCAGACAGGGTGACGAGACCCAGTACTTC. Its translation: CSGRQGDETQYF.

This chain connects TRBV19 to TRBJ2-7; tentatively, D is TRBD1 (5 bases). CDR3 length: 14 residues. From germline, CDR1 is LNHDA and CDR2 SQIVND (reference sequence). V was clipped by 3 bases and J by 3 bases, with 12 bases between them. The CDR3 here is CASSIRQGYYEQYF. CDR3 nucleotide sequence: TGTGCCAGTAGTATTCGTCAGGGATACTACGAGCAGTACTTC.

The chain uses TRBV11-2 and TRBJ1-5; perhaps TRBD1 as D (5 bases). The germline gives CDR1 SGHAT, CDR2 FQNNGV. CDR3 size: 15 residues. V was clipped by 2 bases and J by 7 bases, with 15 bases between them. The chain's CDR3 is CASSLTGGFGQPQHF. The CDR3 region has the DNA TGTGCCAGCAGCTTAACCGGGGGGTTTGGGCAGCCCCAGCATTTT. Looking up the rest from reference TRBV11-2 and TRBJ1-5 gives the full variable domain: EAGVAQSPRYKIIEKRQSVAFWCNPISGHATLYWYQQILGQGPKLLIQFQNNGVVDDSQLPKDRFSAERLKGVDSTLKIQPAKLEDSAVYLCASSLTGGFGQPQHFGDGTRLSIL.

The chain has TRBV23-1 and TRBJ1-1; D perhaps matches TRBD1 (5 bases). TRBV23-1 is known as an ORF, though its function is uncertain. CDR3 size: 18 residues. Trimming took 4 bases from V and 3 from J, leaving 24 bases between them. CDR3 sequence: CASSLRMGREGKDTEAFF. The CDR3 DNA is TGCGCCAGCAGTCTAAGGATGGGGCGGGAAGGGAAAGACACTGAAGCTTTCTTT.

V gene TRBV5-6 combines with J gene TRBJ2-1; D is uncertain. The CDR3 has 13 residues. V gave up 6 bases and J gave up 8 bases, with 15 bases separating them. Germline V gene lookup returns CDR1 SGHDT and CDR2 YYEEEE. The CDR3 bases are TGTGCCAGCATATGGTCTCCCTCGGATGAGCAGTTCTTC. This encodes CASIWSPSDEQFF.

This clone was picked up one time. This chain joins TRBV7-8 and TRBJ1-5; D is perhaps TRBD1 (5 bases). In germline, CDR1 is SGHVS, CDR2 FQNEAQ. The CDR3 loop spans 18 amino acids. The ends were cut back, 1 base at V and 0 bases at J, with 16 bases in the middle. The CDR3 spells CASSLVAGRGYSNQPQHF. The CDR3 nucleotides are TGTGCCAGCAGCTTAGTGGCAGGGCGGGGATATAGCAATCAGCCCCAGCATTTT.